The 2 T cell receptor beta chains in this list originate from one sample, sequenced in a study of blood T cell repertoires in COVID-19. Profiling relied on immunoSEQ multiplex PCR, and the TCRdb table lists in-frame clones only, not all of them. Found here are about 230,000 clones, 65% to 90% of them singletons; the top ten hold 4.5% to 5.5%. The specimen sequenced was peripheral blood. The receptor set was obtained from a man aged 50 to 59 with COVID-19, enrolled during active disease.

The chain carries TRBV6-5 and TRBJ1-4, with 7 bases aligning to TRBD1. J lost 8 bases, V lost 5 bases, and 8 bases had no gene match. CDR1 is MNHEY, CDR2 SVGAGI, per germline. There are 14 residues in the CDR3. This CDR3 reads CASSPTGAREKLFF. For the CDR3, the DNA is TGTGCCAGCAGTCCTACAGGGGCTCGGGAAAAACTGTTTTTT.

This chain links TRBV9 with TRBJ2-3; a weak D match, TRBD2 (7 bases). CDR3 length: 15 residues. Trimming stripped 4 bases from V and 2 bases from J, with 14 bases between. The germline V gene has CDR1 SGDLS and CDR2 YYNGEE. CDR3 in amino acids: CASSRGAYSTDTQYF. The CDR3, as DNA: TGTGCCAGCAGCCGGGGGGCCTATTCCACAGATACGCAGTATTTT.